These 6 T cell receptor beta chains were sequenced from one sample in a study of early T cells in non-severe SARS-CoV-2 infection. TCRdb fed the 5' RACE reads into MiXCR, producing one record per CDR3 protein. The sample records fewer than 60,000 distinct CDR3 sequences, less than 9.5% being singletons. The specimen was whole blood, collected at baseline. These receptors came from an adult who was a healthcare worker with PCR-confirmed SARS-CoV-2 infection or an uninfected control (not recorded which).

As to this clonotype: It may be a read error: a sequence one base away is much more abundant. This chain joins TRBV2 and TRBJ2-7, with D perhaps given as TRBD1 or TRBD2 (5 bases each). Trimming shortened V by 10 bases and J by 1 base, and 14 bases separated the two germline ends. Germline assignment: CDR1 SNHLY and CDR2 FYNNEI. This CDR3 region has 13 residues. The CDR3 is CANTSGTSYEQYF. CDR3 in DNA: TGTGCCAACACATCGGGGACGTCCTACGAGCAGTACTTC. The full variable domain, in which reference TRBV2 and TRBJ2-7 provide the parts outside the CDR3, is EPEVTQTPSHQVTQMGQEVILRCVPISNHLYFYWYRQILGQKVEFLVSFYNNEISEKSEIFDDQFSVERPDGSNFTLKIRSTKLEDSAMYFCANTSGTSYEQYFGPGTRLTVT.

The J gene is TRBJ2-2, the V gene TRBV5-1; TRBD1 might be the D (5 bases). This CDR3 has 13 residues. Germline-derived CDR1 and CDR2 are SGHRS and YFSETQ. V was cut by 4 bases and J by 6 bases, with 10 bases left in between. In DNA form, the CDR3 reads TGCGCCAGCAGCCCCCAAGGGGCCGGGGAGCTGTTTTTT. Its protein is CASSPQGAGELFF.

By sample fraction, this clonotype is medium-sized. CDR3 bases: TGTGCCAGCAGCGTAGGATCTAGCGGGGGATCGTACCAAGAGACCCAGTACTTC. Encoded protein: CASSVGSSGGSYQETQYF. The genes are TRBV9 and TRBJ2-5; 10 bases agree with TRBD2. The CDR3 runs 18 residues. The V gene's germline CDR1 is SGDLS and CDR2 YYNGEE. V lost 0 bases to trimming and J lost 0 bases; unmatched junction nucleotides: 8.

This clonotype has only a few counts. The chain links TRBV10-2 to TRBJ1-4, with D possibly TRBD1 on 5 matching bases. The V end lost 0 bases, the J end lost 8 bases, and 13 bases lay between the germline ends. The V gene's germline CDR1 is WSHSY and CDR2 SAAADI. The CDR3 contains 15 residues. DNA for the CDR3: TGCGCCAGCAGTGAGTCGGGGCTACCGGGGGAAAAACTGTTTTTT. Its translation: CASSESGLPGEKLFF.

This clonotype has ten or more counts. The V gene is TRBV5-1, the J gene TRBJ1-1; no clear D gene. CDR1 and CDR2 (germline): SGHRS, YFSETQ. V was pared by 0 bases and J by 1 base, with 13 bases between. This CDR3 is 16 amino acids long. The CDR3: CASSLALPDPNTEAFF. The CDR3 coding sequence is TGCGCCAGCAGCTTGGCGTTACCCGACCCGAACACTGAAGCTTTCTTT. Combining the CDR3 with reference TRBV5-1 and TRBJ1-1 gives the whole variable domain KAGVTQTPRYLIKTRGQQVTLSCSPISGHRSVSWYQQTPGQGLQFLFEYFSETQRNKGNFPGRFSGRQFSNSRSEMNVSTLELGDSALYLCASSLALPDPNTEAFFGQGTRLTVV.

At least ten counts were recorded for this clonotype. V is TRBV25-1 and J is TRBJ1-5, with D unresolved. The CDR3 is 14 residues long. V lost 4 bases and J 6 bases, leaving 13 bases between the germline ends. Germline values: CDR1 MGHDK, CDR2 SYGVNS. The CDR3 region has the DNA TGTGCCAGCAGTGCCCACAGCTTGGGTCAGCCCCAGCATTTT. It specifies CASSAHSLGQPQHF.